A single count supports the clone carrying this T cell receptor (beta chain). Its target is unknown. TCRdb passed the reads through MiXCR, listing each CDR3 protein once. Among 400,000 or so distinct CDR3 sequences listed, 15% to 20% were seen once. This entry belongs to a study of T cell repertoires in cytomegalovirus infection. Study information: Through public TCR beta signatures, both CMV infection and matching HLA type were indicated.

This CDR3 has 16 amino acids. The germline V gene encodes CDR1 SGHKS and CDR2 YYEKEE (reference sequence). With 3 bases removed from V and 8 bases from J, the gap between germline ends came to 21 bases. Regarding the study as a whole: HLA-C-restricted CMV clonotypes gave the most frequent clonotype in two of eight donors. Cumulated frequencies of public TCR beta families served to identify carriers of CMV plus the relevant HLA.

This receptor was taken from a human donor in good health (CMV status not recorded). Some clones in this sample may be carry-over from other donors' samples. Material for sequencing was PBMCs. The chain uses TRBV5-5 and TRBJ2-1, with D possibly TRBD2 on 5 matching bases. The CDR3: CASSSLVEVTYYEQFF. Written as DNA, the CDR3 is TGTGCCAGCAGCTCTCTGGTGGAGGTTACTTATTATGAGCAGTTCTTC.